The 24 T cell receptor beta chains below come from one sample, sequenced in a study of cytotoxic CD8 clonotypes in ibrutinib-treated CLL. Method: immunoSEQ multiplex PCR; TCRdb's copy keeps in-frame clones and lacks some. The sample shows hundreds of thousands of clones, less than 75% of them seen only once. The sample was PBMCs, taken after 24 months of ibrutinib treatment. The receptors were gathered from a human donor with chronic lymphocytic leukemia.

The genes are TRBV28 and TRBJ2-7; D gene unclear. This CDR3 comprises 12 residues. Germline CDR1 and CDR2: MDHEN and SYDVKM. The ends were cut back, 4 bases at V and 2 bases at J, with 6 bases in the middle. The CDR3 nucleotides read TGTGCCAGCAGTTCCCTTACCTACGAGCAGTACTTC. Translating it yields CASSSLTYEQYF.

This rearrangement joins TRBV9 to TRBJ2-1; 11 bases are a match to TRBD2. V was clipped by 0 bases and J by 7 bases; unmatched bases: 9. The CDR3 is 17 residues long. Germline assignment: CDR1 SGDLS and CDR2 YYNGEE. CDR3 residues: CASSVARLAGGWNEQFF. CDR3 DNA sequence: TGTGCCAGCAGCGTAGCCAGGCTAGCGGGAGGCTGGAATGAGCAGTTCTTC.

This clone was picked up a small number of times. The J gene is TRBJ1-5, the V gene TRBV7-8; perhaps TRBD1 as D (5 bases). Deletions cut 0 bases from V and 0 bases from J, with 12 bases between. The germline V gene has CDR1 SGHVS and CDR2 FQNEAQ. The CDR3 extends over 17 amino acids. CDR3 sequence reads: CASSLAPQGGSNQPQHF. CDR3 DNA: TGTGCCAGCAGCTTAGCCCCCCAGGGCGGTAGCAATCAGCCCCAGCATTTT. The whole variable domain, filled in from reference TRBV7-8 and TRBJ1-5, reads GAGVSQSPRYKVAKRGQDVALRCDPISGHVSLFWYQQALGQGPEFLTYFQNEAQLDKSGLPSDRFFAERPEGSVSTLKIQRTQQEDSAVYLCASSLAPQGGSNQPQHFGDGTRLSIL.

The chain is built from TRBV7-8 and TRBJ2-1; TRBD2 is a possible D gene (5 bases). This CDR3 is built from 16 residues. With 2 bases removed from V and 2 bases from J, the gap between germline ends came to 13 bases. CDR1 is SGHVS and CDR2 is FQNEAQ in the germline V gene. CDR3: CASSLYGGSTYNEQFF. For the CDR3, the DNA is TGTGCCAGCAGCTTATATGGCGGGTCCACCTACAATGAGCAGTTCTTC.

The chain couples TRBV9 to TRBJ1-4; tentatively, D is TRBD1 (5 bases). The CDR3 covers 14 residues. V was pared by 0 bases and J by 5 bases, with 8 bases between. Germline CDR1 SGDLS, CDR2 YYNGEE. The CDR3, as DNA: TGTGCCAGCAGCGTAGACTGGACAAATGAAAAACTGTTTTTT. It yields the protein CASSVDWTNEKLFF.

V gene TRBV6-6 combines with J gene TRBJ2-3, with a weak D call TRBD2 (7 bases). The germline V gene has CDR1 MNHNY and CDR2 SVGAGI (reference sequence). V lost 2 bases and J lost 4, with 10 bases in between. The CDR3 sequence is 14 residues long. DNA of the CDR3: TGTGCCAGCAGTTACGGCGGGGGCTCAGATACGCAGTATTTT. Translation: CASSYGGGSDTQYF.

Only one count was recorded for this clone. V is TRBV7-8 and J is TRBJ1-2; 8 nucleotides align to TRBD1. This CDR3 has 14 amino acids. Germline V gives CDR1 SGHVS, CDR2 FQNEAQ. Trimming cost V 7 bases and J 3 bases; bases outside gene matches: 7. In nucleotides, the CDR3 is TGTGCCAGCACCCGGGGGACAGGAGACTATGGCTACACCTTC. This codes for CASTRGTGDYGYTF.

Notes on this clone: This sample also contains other DNA sequences that code for the same CDR3. This chain uses TRBV19 with TRBJ2-7; TRBD2 might be the D (5 bases). With 4 bases removed from V and 5 bases from J, the gap between germline ends came to 21 bases. Germline CDR1 LNHDA, CDR2 SQIVND (reference sequence). The CDR3 is made up of 16 amino acids. The CDR3 DNA reads TGTGCCAGTAGTACCATCCTCCAAGGTCTCGGGAACGAGCAGTACTTC. This codes for CASSTILQGLGNEQYF. Drawing the rest from reference TRBV19 and TRBJ2-7, the complete variable domain is DGGITQSPKYLFRKEGQNVTLSCEQNLNHDAMYWYRQDPGQGLRLIYYSQIVNDFQKGDIAEGYSVSREKKESFPLTVTSAQKNPTAFYLCASSTILQGLGNEQYFGPGTRLTVT.

This chain joins TRBV7-9 and TRBJ2-5; 11 nucleotides match TRBD2. The ends lost 3 bases at V and 2 bases at J; junction bases unmatched: 5. Germline V gene data show CDR1 as SEHNR and CDR2 as FQNEAQ (reference sequence). CDR3 length: 16 residues. CDR3 loop: CASSLAGTSGQETQYF. CDR3 bases: TGTGCCAGCAGCTTGGCCGGGACTAGCGGACAAGAGACCCAGTACTTC.

V gene TRBV6-5 combines with J gene TRBJ2-5; the match to TRBD2 covers 9 bases. The CDR3 covers 14 residues. Germline CDR1 and CDR2: MNHEY and SVGAGI. V dropped 6 bases and J dropped 5; count of bases not matched to a gene: 7. The CDR3 spells CASRAGGPGETQYF. CDR3 coding DNA: TGTGCCAGCAGGGCGGGAGGGCCGGGGGAGACCCAGTACTTC.

V and J are TRBV7-3 and TRBJ2-1; D unclear. CDR1 is SGHTA, CDR2 FQGTGA, per germline. V lost 3 bases, J lost 7 bases, and 10 bases lay in between. The CDR3 extends over 13 amino acids. CDR3 nucleotide sequence: TGTGCCAGCAGCTTCCAAGCTGGAAATGAGCAGTTCTTC. Its protein is CASSFQAGNEQFF.

The chain has TRBV18 and TRBJ2-1; D is unresolved. The V end was cut by 4 bases, the J end by 4 bases, with 8 bases between. The CDR3 length is 13 residues. Looked up from germline, CDR1 is KGHSH and CDR2 is LQKENI. CDR3 region: CASSRLGYNEQFF. The CDR3 DNA sequence: TGTGCCAGCTCACGGCTAGGTTACAATGAGCAGTTCTTC.

Notes on this clone: The sample has other DNA sequences that encode this CDR3 too. The rearrangement links TRBV7-3 to TRBJ2-5; D unresolved. Trimming cost V 5 bases and J 4 bases, with 11 bases left between them. Germline V gene sequence: CDR1 SGHTA, CDR2 FQGTGA. This CDR3 has 13 residues. The CDR3 DNA sequence: TGTGCCAGCAGCCCGGCCAGGTCAGAGACCCAGTACTTC. It specifies CASSPARSETQYF.

The chain links TRBV29-1 to TRBJ2-7; the D is unclear. CDR3 length: 12 residues. V was cut by 2 bases and J by 7 bases, with 12 bases left in between. CDR1 is SQVTM and CDR2 is ANQGSEA in the germline V gene. This CDR3 is CSVEIRSLEQYF. Here the CDR3 DNA reads TGCAGCGTTGAAATTAGGTCCCTGGAGCAGTACTTC.

The chain uses TRBV29-1 and TRBJ2-1, with 7 bases that match TRBD2. The CDR3 totals 12 residues. The V gene's germline CDR1 is SQVTM and CDR2 ANQGSEA. CDR3 in amino acids: CQVLAVYNEQFF. The CDR3 DNA is TGCCAGGTCCTAGCGGTCTACAATGAGCAGTTCTTC.

V and J are TRBV28 and TRBJ2-7; weak D call: TRBD2 (6 bases). This CDR3 has 13 residues. The V end lost 7 bases, the J end lost 4 bases, and 14 bases lay between the germline ends. CDR1 is MDHEN, CDR2 SYDVKM, per germline. The CDR3 DNA sequence: TGTGCCAGCACCTCGCCTGGGGGGTACGAGCAGTACTTC. It yields the protein CASTSPGGYEQYF.

The rearrangement links TRBV4-2 to TRBJ2-3, with D uncertain. V lost 5 bases and J 0 bases, leaving 12 bases between the germline ends. This CDR3 is 15 amino acids long. CDR1 is LGHNA, CDR2 YNFKEQ, per germline. The CDR3 region is CASSAEEPSTDTQYF. CDR3 DNA: TGTGCCAGCAGCGCAGAGGAGCCTAGCACAGATACGCAGTATTTT.

This clone was detected a few times. This chain connects TRBV6-6 to TRBJ2-7; D is unresolved. V lost 7 bases and J 2 bases, leaving 18 bases between the germline ends. CDR1 is MNHNY and CDR2 is SVGAGI in the germline V gene (reference sequence). CDR3 length equals 15 residues. As DNA, the CDR3 is TGTGCCAGCAATGCGCCGGTGGAGAGCCCCTACGAGCAGTACTTC. Translation: CASNAPVESPYEQYF.

This sequence joins TRBV4-1 and TRBJ1-2, with 7 nucleotides matching TRBD1. Germline assignment: CDR1 MGHRA and CDR2 YSYEKL. CDR3 length: 15 amino acids. V shed 0 bases, J shed 3 bases, and the junction held 4 bases outside the gene matches. The CDR3 protein is CASSQDFGTDYGYTF. DNA of the CDR3: TGCGCCAGCAGCCAAGATTTTGGGACAGACTATGGCTACACCTTC.

This chain connects TRBV4-2 to TRBJ2-4; D uncertain. CDR3 length equals 13 residues. Trimming shortened V by 0 bases and J by 9 bases, and 9 bases separated the two germline ends. The germline V gene has CDR1 LGHNA and CDR2 YNFKEQ. CDR3 amino acids: CASSQEGGGIQYF. The CDR3, as DNA: TGTGCCAGCAGCCAAGAAGGTGGCGGCATTCAGTACTTC.

This clone was counted a single time. The V gene is TRBV9, the J gene TRBJ2-5; possible D gene TRBD2, 6 bases. Germline lookup yields CDR1 SGDLS and CDR2 YYNGEE. V was pared by 4 bases and J by 3 bases, with 16 bases between. This CDR3 region has 15 residues. The CDR3 loop reads CASSPRGWGEETQYF. CDR3 in DNA: TGTGCCAGCAGCCCTCGGGGGTGGGGGGAAGAGACCCAGTACTTC.

This clone was recorded a few times. The chain uses TRBV11-2 and TRBJ2-3; 9 bases match TRBD1. V lost 1 base, J lost 5 bases, and 13 bases stayed unmatched. This CDR3 is built from 18 residues. Germline loops: CDR1 SGHAT, CDR2 FQNNGV. The CDR3 sequence is CASSLGTLGTGQRDTQYF. CDR3 bases: TGTGCCAGCAGCTTAGGGACGTTGGGGACAGGGCAAAGAGATACGCAGTATTTT.

The chain joins TRBV27 to TRBJ2-5, with D maybe TRBD2 (6 bases). V lost 5 bases, J lost 0 bases, and 13 bases lay in between. This CDR3 is built from 15 residues. Looked up from germline, CDR1 is MNHEY and CDR2 is SMNVEV (reference sequence). The CDR3 is CASSRRDWHQETQYF. The CDR3 DNA reads TGTGCCAGCAGTCGCCGGGACTGGCACCAAGAGACCCAGTACTTC.

This clone has more than one count but fewer than ten. The rearrangement links TRBV28 to TRBJ2-7; D unclear. The CDR3 totals 13 residues. Germline V gives CDR1 MDHEN, CDR2 SYDVKM. The V end was cut by 2 bases, the J end by 3 bases, with 8 bases between. The CDR3 protein is CASSLPPGYEQYF. The CDR3, as DNA: TGTGCCAGCAGTTTACCCCCGGGCTACGAGCAGTACTTC.